This T cell receptor (beta chain) was profiled in a study of T cell repertoires in cytomegalovirus infection. Study-wide context: The authors relied on CMV epitopes, both recently identified HLA-C-restricted and well-studied HLA-B-restricted. Public TCR beta signatures were indicative of both CMV infection and a matching HLA type.

One entry per CDR3 protein results from TCRdb running MiXCR on the reads. The repertoire includes a few hundred thousand distinct CDR3 sequences, around 35% of them detected once, and roughly a sixth sits in the top ten. From germline, CDR1 is SGHVT and CDR2 SQSDAQ. V shed 5 bases and J 2 bases; nucleotides not matched to a gene: 9. The CDR3 spans 16 residues. Study findings and constraints: Cumulated frequencies of public TCR beta families served to identify carriers of CMV plus the relevant HLA.

About this clonotype: Its antigen is still unknown.

The TCR sequence derives from a human donor in good health (CMV status not recorded). Some clones in this sample may be carry-over from other donors' samples. The sample in question was cultured PBMCs, obtained from culture after CMV antigen stimulation. The V call is TRBV7-4, the J call TRBJ2-1; 7 bases match TRBD1. The CDR3 coding sequence is TGTGCCAGCAGCCTGACAGGGTTCGGAACCTACAATGAGCAGTTCTTC. Translated, it gives CASSLTGFGTYNEQFF.